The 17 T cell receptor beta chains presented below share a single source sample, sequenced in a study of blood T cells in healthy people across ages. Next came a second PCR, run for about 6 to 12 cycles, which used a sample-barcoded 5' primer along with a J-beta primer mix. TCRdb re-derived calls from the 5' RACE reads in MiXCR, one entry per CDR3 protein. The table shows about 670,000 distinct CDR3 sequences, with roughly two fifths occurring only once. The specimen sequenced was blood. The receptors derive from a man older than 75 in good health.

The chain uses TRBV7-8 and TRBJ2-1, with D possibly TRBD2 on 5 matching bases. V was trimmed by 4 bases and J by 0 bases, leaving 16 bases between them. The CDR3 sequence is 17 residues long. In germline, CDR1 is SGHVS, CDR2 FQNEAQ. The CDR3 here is CASSSHAPGNSYNEQFF. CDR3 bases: TGTGCCAGCAGCTCTCATGCCCCGGGGAACTCCTACAATGAGCAGTTCTTC.

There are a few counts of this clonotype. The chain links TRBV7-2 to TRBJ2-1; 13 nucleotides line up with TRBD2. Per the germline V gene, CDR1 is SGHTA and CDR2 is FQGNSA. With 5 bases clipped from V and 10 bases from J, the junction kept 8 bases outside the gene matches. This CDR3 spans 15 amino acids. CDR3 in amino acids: CASSLRTSGREEQFF. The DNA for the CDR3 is TGTGCCAGCAGCCTACGGACTAGCGGGAGAGAAGAGCAGTTCTTC.

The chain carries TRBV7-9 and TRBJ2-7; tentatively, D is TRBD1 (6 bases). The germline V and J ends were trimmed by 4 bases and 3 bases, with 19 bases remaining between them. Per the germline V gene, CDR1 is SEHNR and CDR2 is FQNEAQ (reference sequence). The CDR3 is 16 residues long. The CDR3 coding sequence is TGTGCCAGCAGCTCCAATAGCCGTGGACAGATCTACGAGCAGTACTTC. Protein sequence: CASSSNSRGQIYEQYF.

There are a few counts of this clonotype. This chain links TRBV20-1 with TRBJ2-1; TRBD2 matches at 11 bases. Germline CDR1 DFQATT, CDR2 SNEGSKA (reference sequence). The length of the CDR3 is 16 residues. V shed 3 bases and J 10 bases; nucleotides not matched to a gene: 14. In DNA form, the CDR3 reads TGCAGTGCTAGCGCTAGCGGGGGGATCAGGCGTATGGAGCAGTTCTTC. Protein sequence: CSASASGGIRRMEQFF.

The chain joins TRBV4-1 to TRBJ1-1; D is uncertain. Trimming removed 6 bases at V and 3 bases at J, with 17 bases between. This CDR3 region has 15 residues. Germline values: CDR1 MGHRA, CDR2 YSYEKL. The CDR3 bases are TGCGCCAGCAGGATAAGTACACGGGTCTACACTGAAGCTTTCTTT. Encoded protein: CASRISTRVYTEAFF.

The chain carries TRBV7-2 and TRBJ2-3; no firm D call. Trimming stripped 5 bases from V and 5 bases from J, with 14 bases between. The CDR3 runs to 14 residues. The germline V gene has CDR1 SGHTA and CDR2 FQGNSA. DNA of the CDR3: TGTGCCAGCAGCCAAGGTGCCCTCGGAGATACGCAGTATTTT. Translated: CASSQGALGDTQYF.

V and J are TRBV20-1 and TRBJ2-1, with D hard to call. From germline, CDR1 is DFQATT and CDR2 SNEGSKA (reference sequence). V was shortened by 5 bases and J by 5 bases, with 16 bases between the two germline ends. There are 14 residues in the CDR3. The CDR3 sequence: CSAHLRNQDNEQFF. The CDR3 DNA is TGCAGTGCTCATCTTCGGAACCAAGACAATGAGCAGTTCTTC.

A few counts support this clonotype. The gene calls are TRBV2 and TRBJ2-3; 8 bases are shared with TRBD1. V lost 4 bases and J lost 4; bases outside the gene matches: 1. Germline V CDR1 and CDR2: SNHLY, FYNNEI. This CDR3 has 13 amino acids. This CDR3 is CASSVQGADTQYF. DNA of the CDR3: TGTGCCAGCAGTGTACAGGGGGCAGATACGCAGTATTTT. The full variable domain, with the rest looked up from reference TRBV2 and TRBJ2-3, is EPEVTQTPSHQVTQMGQEVILRCVPISNHLYFYWYRQILGQKVEFLVSFYNNEISEKSEIFDDQFSVERPDGSNFTLKIRSTKLEDSAMYFCASSVQGADTQYFGPGTRLTVL.

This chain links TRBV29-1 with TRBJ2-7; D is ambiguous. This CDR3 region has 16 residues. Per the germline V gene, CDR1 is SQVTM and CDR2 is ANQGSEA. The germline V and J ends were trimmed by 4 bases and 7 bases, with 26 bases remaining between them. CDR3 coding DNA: TGCAGCGTTGTAGCCGGGCCCCAAGAATTCTACAATGAGCAGTACTTC. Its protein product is CSVVAGPQEFYNEQYF.

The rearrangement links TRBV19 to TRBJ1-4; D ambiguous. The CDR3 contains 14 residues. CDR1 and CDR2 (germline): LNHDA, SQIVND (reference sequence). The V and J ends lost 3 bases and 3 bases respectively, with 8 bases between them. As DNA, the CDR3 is TGTGCCAGTAGTATGGCGGGGTCTAATGAAAAACTGTTTTTT. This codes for CASSMAGSNEKLFF.

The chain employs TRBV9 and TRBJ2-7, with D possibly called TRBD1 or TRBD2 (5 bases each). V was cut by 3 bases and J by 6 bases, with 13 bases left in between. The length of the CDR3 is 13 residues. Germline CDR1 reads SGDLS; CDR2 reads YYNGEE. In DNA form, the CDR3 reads TGTGCCAGCAGCGCGAAGGTCGGGACCGAGCAGTACTTC. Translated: CASSAKVGTEQYF.

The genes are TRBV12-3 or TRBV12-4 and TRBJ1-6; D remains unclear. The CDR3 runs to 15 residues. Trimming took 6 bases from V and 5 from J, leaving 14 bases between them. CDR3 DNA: TGTGCCAGCAGGGTTGCGGCAAGAAATAATTCACCCCTCCACTTT. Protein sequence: CASRVAARNNSPLHF.

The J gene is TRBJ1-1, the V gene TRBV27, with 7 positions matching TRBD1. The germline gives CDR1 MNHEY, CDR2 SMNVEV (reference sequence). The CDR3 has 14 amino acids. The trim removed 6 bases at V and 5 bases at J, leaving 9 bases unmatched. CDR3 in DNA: TGTGCCAGCAGGGGAAACAGGGGTGGGACTGAAGCTTTCTTT. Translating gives CASRGNRGGTEAFF.

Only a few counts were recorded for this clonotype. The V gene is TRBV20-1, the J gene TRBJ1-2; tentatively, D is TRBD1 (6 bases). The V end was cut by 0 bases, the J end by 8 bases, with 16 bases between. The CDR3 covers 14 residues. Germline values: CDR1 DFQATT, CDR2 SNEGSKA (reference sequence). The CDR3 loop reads CSARDDGTPRGYTF. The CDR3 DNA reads TGCAGTGCTAGAGACGATGGGACACCACGGGGCTACACCTTC.

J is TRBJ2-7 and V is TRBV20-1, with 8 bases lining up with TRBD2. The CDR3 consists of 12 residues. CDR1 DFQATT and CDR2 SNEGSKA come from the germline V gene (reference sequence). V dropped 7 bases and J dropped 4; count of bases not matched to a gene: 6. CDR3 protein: CSGREGLYEQYF. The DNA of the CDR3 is TGCAGTGGACGGGAGGGCCTGTACGAGCAGTACTTC.

The chain's CDR3 is CASSLHSAITTDTQYF. The CDR3 DNA reads as TGTGCCAGCAGCCTCCATAGCGCCATAACCACAGATACGCAGTATTTT. The chain combines TRBV6-5 with TRBJ2-3; D is perhaps TRBD2 (5 bases). CDR1 MNHEY and CDR2 SVGAGI come from the germline V gene. The CDR3 is 16 amino acids. The V end was cut by 6 bases, the J end by 2 bases, with 18 bases between.

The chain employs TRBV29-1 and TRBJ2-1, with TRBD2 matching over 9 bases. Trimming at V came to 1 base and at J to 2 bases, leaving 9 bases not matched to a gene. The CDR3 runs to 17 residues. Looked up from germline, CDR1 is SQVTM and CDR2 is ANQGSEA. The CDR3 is CSVEASRGGETYNEQFF. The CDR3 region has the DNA TGCAGCGTTGAAGCGAGCCGCGGGGGGGAAACCTACAATGAGCAGTTCTTC.